A single sample gave rise to the 19 T cell receptor beta chains below, sequenced in a study of cytomegalovirus exposure and HLA in healthy donors. A multiplex PCR was run with 60 Vbeta primers and 13 Jbeta primers. This table comes from immunoSEQ multiplex PCR, and its TCRdb copy is limited to in-frame clones, with some not included. The sample records 110,000 to 150,000 clones, 80% to 85% being singletons. What was sequenced was PBMCs. The origin of the receptors is a female donor in good health and CMV-seronegative.

The CDR3 loop is CATLYQGGNQPQHF. The CDR3 nucleotides are TGTGCCACCTTATACCAGGGTGGCAATCAGCCCCAGCATTTT. This rearrangement joins TRBV28 to TRBJ1-5, with a tentative D call TRBD1 (5 bases). The V gene lost 10 bases and the J gene lost 2 bases, with 15 bases spanning the gap. The CDR3 is 14 amino acids. CDR1 MDHEN and CDR2 SYDVKM come from the germline V gene.

This clone was counted only a few times. V usage is TRBV2 and J usage is TRBJ2-7, with 8 bases matching TRBD1. V lost 11 bases, J lost 4 bases, and 10 bases stayed unmatched. The CDR3 length is 13 residues. Per germline, CDR1 SNHLY and CDR2 FYNNEI. The CDR3 protein is CACDRGVRYEQYF. In nucleotides, the CDR3 is TGTGCCTGCGACAGGGGCGTTAGATACGAGCAGTACTTC.

The chain employs TRBV18 and TRBJ2-5; TRBD2 agrees at 7 bases. V lost 0 bases and J lost 5; bases outside the gene matches: 12. This CDR3 spans 17 amino acids. Germline CDR1 and CDR2: KGHSH and LQKENI. The CDR3 loop is CASSPPVSGTRRETQYF. The DNA of the CDR3 is TGTGCCAGCTCACCACCGGTCAGCGGGACGCGGCGGGAGACCCAGTACTTC.

This clone was observed a few times. The chain employs TRBV6-5 and TRBJ1-5; unclear D gene. The CDR3 covers 14 residues. With 6 bases removed from V and 0 bases from J, the gap between germline ends came to 9 bases. From germline, CDR1 is MNHEY and CDR2 SVGAGI. The CDR3 spells CASRRLNSNQPQHF. CDR3 in DNA: TGTGCCAGCAGAAGACTTAATAGCAATCAGCCCCAGCATTTT.

The rearrangement links TRBV27 to TRBJ2-1, with 12 positions matching TRBD2. The CDR3 runs 17 residues. J was trimmed by 3 bases and V by 5 bases; bases with no gene match: 8. Germline loops: CDR1 MNHEY, CDR2 SMNVEV (reference sequence). For the CDR3, the DNA is TGTGCCAGCAGTATGGGACTAGCGGGTGGTATCTACAATGAGCAGTTCTTC. This sequence encodes CASSMGLAGGIYNEQFF.

This clone turned up a few times. The CDR3 spells CATSREGDRRSNQPQHF. CDR3 nucleotide sequence: TGTGCCACCAGCAGAGAGGGGGACAGGCGTAGCAATCAGCCCCAGCATTTT. The rearrangement joins TRBV15 to TRBJ1-5; 8 nucleotides match TRBD1. The CDR3 is 17 residues long. Trimming at V came to 0 bases and at J to 0 bases, leaving 4 bases not matched to a gene. The germline gives CDR1 LNHNV, CDR2 YYDKDF (reference sequence).

This clone came up once. V usage is TRBV19 and J usage is TRBJ2-1, with 9 bases that match TRBD1. J was trimmed by 6 bases and V by 7 bases; bases with no gene match: 13. Germline CDR1 and CDR2: LNHDA and SQIVND (reference sequence). The length of the CDR3 is 16 residues. As DNA, the CDR3 is TGTGCCAGTAATAACCTCCGCGGACAGGGGTCCAATGAGCAGTTCTTC. Protein product: CASNNLRGQGSNEQFF. The full variable domain, completed using reference TRBV19 and TRBJ2-1, is DGGITQSPKYLFRKEGQNVTLSCEQNLNHDAMYWYRQDPGQGLRLIYYSQIVNDFQKGDIAEGYSVSREKKESFPLTVTSAQKNPTAFYLCASNNLRGQGSNEQFFGPGTRLTVL.

The rearrangement uses TRBV11-2 and TRBJ1-1; D not certain. Germline V lookup: CDR1 SGHAT, CDR2 FQNNGV. This CDR3 contains 13 residues. The V end lost 5 bases, the J end lost 2 bases, and 9 bases lay between the germline ends. In nucleotides, the CDR3 is TGTGCCAGCAGCAGAGGGAGTAACACTGAAGCTTTCTTT. This sequence encodes CASSRGSNTEAFF.

This sequence joins TRBV28 and TRBJ2-1; possible D gene TRBD2, 6 bases. The CDR3 has 11 residues. V gave up 7 bases and J gave up 14 bases, with 15 bases separating them. Germline V gene data show CDR1 as MDHEN and CDR2 as SYDVKM. The CDR3 spells CASTWGVIEFF. The CDR3 DNA follows: TGTGCCAGCACCTGGGGGGTTATAGAGTTCTTC.

This CDR3 is CASSLAQGAGANVLTF. For the CDR3, the DNA is TGTGCCAGCAGCTTAGCGCAGGGGGCTGGGGCCAACGTCCTGACTTTC. This chain connects TRBV7-9 to TRBJ2-6, with 7 bases identical to TRBD1. Germline V gene sequence: CDR1 SEHNR, CDR2 FQNEAQ (reference sequence). V lost 0 bases, J lost 2 bases, and 1 base stayed unmatched. CDR3 size: 16 residues.

The chain carries TRBV7-9 and TRBJ2-1; 7 bases agree with TRBD2. The V gene end was trimmed by 1 base and the J gene end by 5 bases; junction bases not matched to a gene: 5. CDR3 length: 15 amino acids. In germline, CDR1 is SEHNR, CDR2 FQNEAQ (reference sequence). This CDR3 reads CASSLVSSGNNEQFF. CDR3 DNA sequence: TGTGCCAGCAGCTTAGTTTCTAGCGGTAACAATGAGCAGTTCTTC. The whole variable domain, remainder taken from reference TRBV7-9 and TRBJ2-1, is DTGVSQNPRHKITKRGQNVTFRCDPISEHNRLYWYRQTLGQGPEFLTYFQNEAQLEKSRLLSDRFSAERPKGSFSTLEIQRTEQGDSAMYLCASSLVSSGNNEQFFGPGTRLTVL.

The V call is TRBV6-6, the J call TRBJ2-2; D remains ambiguous. CDR1 is MNHNY, CDR2 SVGAGI, per germline (reference sequence). Trimming cost V 4 bases and J 3 bases, with 9 bases left between them. The CDR3 has 14 residues. The DNA of the CDR3 is TGTGCCAGCAGTTCCCCTAGAGACACCGGGGAGCTGTTTTTT. Its translation: CASSSPRDTGELFF.

The chain is built from TRBV2 and TRBJ2-7; D might be TRBD2 (10 bases). The CDR3 consists of 19 residues. The germline V gene encodes CDR1 SNHLY and CDR2 FYNNEI. Trimming removed 4 bases from V and 2 bases from J, with 27 bases in between. CDR3 sequence reads: CASSGAGTGWTSGTYEQYF. In DNA, the CDR3 is TGTGCCAGCAGTGGAGCCGGGACAGGGTGGACTAGCGGTACCTACGAGCAGTACTTC.

This chain connects TRBV4-1 to TRBJ2-7; TRBD2 aligns across 7 bases. Looked up from germline, CDR1 is MGHRA and CDR2 is YSYEKL. V trimming: 0 bases; J trimming: 6 bases; junction bases outside the gene matches: 8. This CDR3 has 15 amino acids. In DNA, the CDR3 is TGCGCCAGCAGCCAAGACAGGTTAGCGGGTAGCGAGCAGTACTTC. As protein: CASSQDRLAGSEQYF.

This clone was seen a few times. The genes are TRBV27 and TRBJ2-7; D call uncertain. V lost 4 bases and J lost 4, with 14 bases in between. Germline loops: CDR1 MNHEY, CDR2 SMNVEV (reference sequence). The CDR3 length is 14 residues. CDR3: CASSSLALPYEQYF. The CDR3 DNA reads as TGTGCCAGCAGTTCCTTAGCCCTCCCTTACGAGCAGTACTTC.

This chain uses TRBV10-3 with TRBJ2-2; TRBD1 might be the D (5 bases). Trimming cost V 3 bases and J 3 bases, with 8 bases left between them. This CDR3 region has 14 residues. Germline V gives CDR1 ENHRY, CDR2 SYGVKD. CDR3: CAISDSGYTGELFF. CDR3 nucleotides: TGTGCCATCAGTGACTCAGGGTACACCGGGGAGCTGTTTTTT.

The chain combines TRBV30 with TRBJ2-1; no clear D gene. Germline V CDR1 and CDR2: GTSNPN, SVGIG (reference sequence). The CDR3 loop spans 13 amino acids. The V end lost 6 bases, the J end lost 3 bases, and 12 bases lay between the germline ends. In DNA, the CDR3 is TGTGCCTGTGCAGACGGCGGCTACAATGAGCAGTTCTTC. This translates into CACADGGYNEQFF.

The chain carries TRBV4-1 and TRBJ2-4; 8 bases map to TRBD2. The V segment lost 1 base and the J segment 3 bases; nucleotides outside the gene matches: 5. The length of the CDR3 is 16 residues. CDR1 and CDR2 from the germline V gene are MGHRA and YSYEKL. DNA for the CDR3: TGCGCCAGCAGCCAAGTGGGCCTAGCGGGCAAAAACATTCAGTACTTC. It yields the protein CASSQVGLAGKNIQYF.

The chain recombines TRBV28 with TRBJ2-7, with TRBD2 as a possible D gene (6 bases). There are 15 residues in the CDR3. Germline-derived CDR1 and CDR2 are MDHEN and SYDVKM. Trimming pared 2 bases from V and 0 bases from J, leaving 11 bases between. CDR3 bases: TGTGCCAGCAGTTTAGGAGGGATGAGCTCCTACGAGCAGTACTTC. Protein sequence: CASSLGGMSSYEQYF.